The sequence of this TCR beta chain was determined in a study of cytomegalovirus exposure and HLA in healthy donors. About the study: Approximately 85 million unique TCRs from HLA-typed donors were held in an early data release. Study results and caveats: CMV serostatus was the only immune exposure information that was available.

This CDR3 has 13 residues. Germline loops: CDR1 SGDLS, CDR2 YYNGEE. V dropped 4 bases and J dropped 2 bases, with 6 bases sitting between them. As to this clone: Its target is unknown.

The PCR made use of 60 Vbeta and 13 Jbeta primers. Produced via immunoSEQ multiplex PCR; TCRdb's table is partial and in-frame only. This sample has some 120,000 clones, with around 9% found just once. The chain is built from TRBV9 and TRBJ2-2, with no clear D. Input material: PBMCs. The receptor was derived from a man aged 35-49 years in good health and CMV-seronegative. CDR3 in DNA: TGTGCCAGCAGCCCTACTAACACCGGGGAGCTGTTTTTT. It translates to CASSPTNTGELFF.